These T cell receptor beta chains were read from a single sample in a study of cytomegalovirus exposure and HLA in healthy donors. Using immunoSEQ multiplex PCR, the repertoire was profiled, and TCRdb retains in-frame clones only, with some absent. The sample contains 220,000 or so clones, 60% to 80% of which appear only once. The sample was PBMCs. The receptors shown here come from a male donor in good health and CMV-seronegative. Each CDR3 is given with its conserved first and last residue. A D gene is named only where the DNA matches it firmly. Part of the rows lack a size; the others show once, few, many or a class for expanded clones.

d_call	cdr3_length	v_call	j_call	clone_size	cdr3_aa	cdr3_nt
TRBD1	19	TRBV27	TRBJ2-7	NA	CASSLSFGAGGIYAYEQYF	TGTGCCAGCAGTTTAAGCTTCGGTGCAGGGGGTATCTACGCCTACGAGCAGTACTTC
NA	12	TRBV15	TRBJ2-3	NA	CATSRATDTQYF	TGTGCCACCAGCAGGGCCACAGATACGCAGTATTTT
TRBD2	16	TRBV28	TRBJ2-5	NA	CASIPSGREYEETQYF	TGTGCCAGCATTCCTAGCGGGAGAGAGTATGAAGAGACCCAGTACTTC
NA	11	TRBV29-1	TRBJ2-7	NA	CSVVGGPEQYF	TGCAGCGTTGTGGGGGGGCCCGAGCAGTACTTC
TRBD2	16	TRBV5-1	TRBJ2-2	NA	CASSPGLAGAAGELFF	TGCGCCAGCAGCCCGGGACTAGCGGGAGCCGCCGGGGAGCTGTTTTTT
NA	14	TRBV5-4	TRBJ2-1	NA	CASKGVPSSNEQFF	TGTGCCAGCAAGGGGGTCCCGTCTTCAAATGAGCAGTTCTTC
TRBD1	16	TRBV7-6	TRBJ2-7	few	CASSLGGGQGVYEQYF	TGTGCCAGCAGCTTAGGTGGGGGACAGGGGGTTTACGAGCAGTACTTC
NA	14	TRBV27	TRBJ2-7	NA	CASRKPGIEYEQYF	TGTGCCAGCAGAAAACCCGGGATTGAATACGAGCAGTACTTC
NA	18	TRBV30	TRBJ1-6	NA	CAWSVFGFPKRQNSPLHF	TGTGCCTGGAGTGTATTTGGTTTTCCTAAGCGCCAAAATTCACCCCTCCACTTT
NA	12	TRBV25-1	TRBJ1-1	few	CASSTLNTEAFF	TGTGCCAGTTCGACACTGAACACTGAAGCTTTCTTT
NA	14	TRBV7-2	TRBJ2-5	NA	CASSLGGTQGTQYF	TGTGCCAGCAGCTTAGGGGGGACTCAGGGGACCCAGTACTTC
NA	15	TRBV5-1	TRBJ2-2	once	CASSSQAPNTGELFF	TGCGCCAGCAGCTCACAGGCCCCTAACACCGGGGAGCTGTTTTTT
TRBD2	15	TRBV5-6	TRBJ2-7	NA	CASSLGASGRYEQYF	TGTGCCAGCAGCTTGGGGGCTAGCGGGAGATACGAGCAGTACTTC